The next 8 T cell receptor beta chains were all read from a single sample in a study of blood T cell repertoires in COVID-19 (dated by TCRdb to the early 2020s). Libraries were made using the immunoSEQ multiplex PCR assay. Sourced from immuneACCESS, this table was stored by TCRdb with only in-frame sequences that have V and J called. A share of the clones is absent; for the studies checked, an unresolved V gene accounts for under half, and the remainder has no known explanation. For this sample the table gives about 59,000 clones, of which 91% were detected only once. Around 9.4% of the sample goes to the ten largest clones. Source material: peripheral blood. The receptors here all came from a human donor in a cohort sampled during active COVID-19.

The chain links TRBV6-5 to TRBJ2-2; TRBD1 is a possible D gene (6 bases). Germline values: CDR1 MNHEY, CDR2 SVGAGI. The V gene lost 2 bases and the J gene lost 6 bases, with 16 bases spanning the gap. The CDR3 has 16 amino acids. CDR3 sequence: CASSYAWDIGSGELFF. As DNA, the CDR3 is TGTGCCAGCAGTTACGCGTGGGACATCGGTTCCGGGGAGCTGTTTTTT.

The J gene is TRBJ2-5, the V gene TRBV4-1, with D possibly being TRBD1 (7 bases). CDR3 size: 14 residues. The germline V gene encodes CDR1 MGHRA and CDR2 YSYEKL. V was cut by 5 bases and J by 4 bases, with 14 bases left in between. The CDR3 sequence is CASSAWRDRETQYF. The CDR3 DNA reads as TGCGCCAGCAGCGCCTGGAGGGACAGAGAGACCCAGTACTTC.

The genes are TRBV5-4 and TRBJ1-1; maybe TRBD1 (6 bases). V lost 0 bases and J 7 bases, leaving 13 bases between the germline ends. The CDR3 contains 14 residues. Per the germline V gene, CDR1 is SGHNT and CDR2 is YYREEE (reference sequence). DNA of the CDR3: TGTGCCAGCAGCTTGGTTGGCCAGGGGAGTGAAGCTTTCTTT. Amino acids: CASSLVGQGSEAFF. Drawing the rest from reference TRBV5-4 and TRBJ1-1, the complete variable domain is ETGVTQSPTHLIKTRGQQVTLRCSSQSGHNTVSWYQQALGQGPQFIFQYYREEENGRGNFPPRFSGLQFPNYSSELNVNALELDDSALYLCASSLVGQGSEAFFGQGTRLTVV.

This chain connects TRBV24-1 to TRBJ2-1, with D possibly matching TRBD2 (6 bases). Trimming stripped 8 bases from V and 4 bases from J, with 17 bases between. Germline loops: CDR1 KGHDR, CDR2 SFDVKD. CDR3 length: 15 amino acids. The CDR3 sequence: CATNWHGRGYNEQFF. Here the CDR3 DNA reads TGTGCCACCAACTGGCATGGGCGGGGATACAATGAGCAGTTCTTC.

This chain uses TRBV3-1 (or the pseudogene TRBV3-2) with TRBJ2-7; 9 positions match TRBD1. The germline V gene encodes CDR1 LGHDT and CDR2 YNNKEL (reference sequence). Trimming cost V 2 bases and J 0 bases; bases outside gene matches: 14. CDR3 size: 19 residues. The CDR3 is CASSQMGGQGPESSYEQYF. The CDR3 coding sequence is TGTGCCAGCAGCCAAATGGGGGGACAGGGCCCGGAAAGCTCCTACGAGCAGTACTTC.

This clone was observed once. This chain uses TRBV28 with TRBJ1-4, with 7 bases aligning to TRBD1. The V and J ends lost 9 bases and 4 bases, in that order; junction bases with no gene match: 8. The CDR3 extends over 14 amino acids. Germline CDR1 is MDHEN and CDR2 is SYDVKM. The DNA for the CDR3 is TGTGCCAGTTATGAACAGGGGAGTAATGAAAAACTGTTTTTT. Amino acid sequence: CASYEQGSNEKLFF.

The chain combines TRBV6-5 with TRBJ1-3; unclear D gene. Trimming stripped 0 bases from V and 0 bases from J, with 6 bases between. This CDR3 comprises 15 residues. Germline assignment: CDR1 MNHEY and CDR2 SVGAGI. In nucleotides, the CDR3 is TGTGCCAGCAGTTACTCAGCGGACTCTGGAAACACCATATATTTT. Translation: CASSYSADSGNTIYF.

The J gene is TRBJ1-1, the V gene TRBV27; a possible D gene is TRBD1 (6 bases). The CDR3 has 11 residues. Per germline, CDR1 MNHEY and CDR2 SMNVEV (reference sequence). V was cut by 8 bases and J by 5 bases, with 9 bases left in between. CDR3 protein: CASRTGTEAFF. The CDR3 coding sequence is TGTGCCAGCCGCACAGGGACTGAAGCTTTCTTT.